This T cell receptor beta chain comes out of a study of CD8 T cells in Susac syndrome. Random hexamers served to reverse transcribe roughly 0.45 to 1 ug RNA. Across 54 Vbeta and 13 Jbeta, TCR beta CDR3 was amplified with immunoSEQ multiplex PCR. TCRdb reprocessed the immunoSEQ multiplex PCR reads via MiXCR and lists one record per CDR3 protein. The top ten hold approximately 0.094% of the sample, which has 200,000 to 300,000 distinct CDR3 sequences, 90% to 96% seen once. Sequencing of TCR beta, carried out with a high-throughput approach, was applied to CD8+ and CD4+ T cells from the blood. Bulk CD8+ and CD4+ cells came from magnetic negative isolation; CD8+ TEMRA by FACS. Germline V gives CDR1 SQVTM, CDR2 ANQGSEA. The CDR3 extends over 15 amino acids. Unmatched junction bases numbered 8, after V lost 4 bases and J lost 3 bases.

This chain joins TRBV29-1 and TRBJ2-3; 9 bases fit TRBD1. Sequencing was performed on CD4+ T cells from PBMCs. The sequence came from a human donor with Susac syndrome. The CDR3 loop is CSVAGQGEVTDTQYF. As DNA, the CDR3 is TGCAGCGTTGCGGGACAGGGTGAAGTAACAGATACGCAGTATTTT.